Sequencing of this T cell receptor (beta chain) was carried out in a study of cytomegalovirus exposure and HLA in healthy donors. Germline V gives CDR1 LGHNA, CDR2 YSLEER. CDR3 size: 15 residues. Deletions cut 1 base from V and 5 bases from J, with 12 bases between. A multiplex PCR was run with 60 Vbeta primers and 13 Jbeta primers. Using immunoSEQ multiplex PCR, the repertoire was profiled, and TCRdb retains in-frame clones only, with some absent. The data show more than 45,000 clones, and the top ten clones hold around 4%. The TCR was taken from a male donor in good health and CMV-seronegative. The sequenced sample consisted of PBMCs. This chain joins TRBV4-3 and TRBJ2-1, with D perhaps matching TRBD1 (5 bases). The CDR3 coding sequence is TGCGCCAGCAGCCAAGGAAGTCCAGGGCACAATGAGCAGTTCTTC. Translated, it gives CASSQGSPGHNEQFF.